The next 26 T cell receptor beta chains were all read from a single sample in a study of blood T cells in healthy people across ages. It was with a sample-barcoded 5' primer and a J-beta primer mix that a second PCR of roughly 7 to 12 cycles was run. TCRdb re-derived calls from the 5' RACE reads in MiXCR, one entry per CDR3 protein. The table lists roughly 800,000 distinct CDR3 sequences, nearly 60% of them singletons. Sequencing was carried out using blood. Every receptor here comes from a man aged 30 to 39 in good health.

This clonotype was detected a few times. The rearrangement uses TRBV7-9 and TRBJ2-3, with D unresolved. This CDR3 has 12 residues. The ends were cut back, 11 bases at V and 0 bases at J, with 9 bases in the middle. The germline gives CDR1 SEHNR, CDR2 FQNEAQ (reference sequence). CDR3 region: CAGGSSTDTQYF. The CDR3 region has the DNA TGTGCCGGCGGATCTAGCACAGATACGCAGTATTTT.

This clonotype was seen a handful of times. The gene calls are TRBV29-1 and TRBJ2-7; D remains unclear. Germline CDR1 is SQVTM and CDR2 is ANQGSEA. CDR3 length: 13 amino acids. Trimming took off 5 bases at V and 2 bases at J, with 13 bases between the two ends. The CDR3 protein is CSVSSAPAYEQYF. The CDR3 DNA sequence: TGCAGCGTTTCCTCAGCCCCCGCCTACGAGCAGTACTTC.

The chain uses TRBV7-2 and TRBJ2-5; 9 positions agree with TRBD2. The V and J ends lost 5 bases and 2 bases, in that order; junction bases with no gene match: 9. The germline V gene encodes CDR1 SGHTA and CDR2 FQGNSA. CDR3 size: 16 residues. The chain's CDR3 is CASSRLGSGRQETQYF. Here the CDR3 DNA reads TGTGCCAGCAGCCGTCTCGGGAGCGGGAGGCAAGAGACCCAGTACTTC.

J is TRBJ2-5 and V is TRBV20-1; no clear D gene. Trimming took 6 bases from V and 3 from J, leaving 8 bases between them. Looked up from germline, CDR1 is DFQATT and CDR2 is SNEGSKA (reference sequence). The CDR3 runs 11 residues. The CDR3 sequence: CSAMPEETQYF. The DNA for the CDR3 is TGCAGTGCAATGCCTGAAGAGACCCAGTACTTC.

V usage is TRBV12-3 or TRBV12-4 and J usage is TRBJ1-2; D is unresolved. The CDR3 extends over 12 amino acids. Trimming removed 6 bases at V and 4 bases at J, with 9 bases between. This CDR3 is CASSRSFYGYTF. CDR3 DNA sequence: TGTGCCAGCAGCCGGTCGTTCTATGGCTACACCTTC.

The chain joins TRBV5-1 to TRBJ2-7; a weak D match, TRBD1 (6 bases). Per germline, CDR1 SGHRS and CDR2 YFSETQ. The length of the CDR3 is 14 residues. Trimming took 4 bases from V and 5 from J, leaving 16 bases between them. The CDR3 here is CASSPRGSGDEQYF. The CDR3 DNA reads TGCGCCAGCAGCCCGAGGGGGTCGGGCGACGAGCAGTACTTC.

The CDR3 DNA follows: TGTGCCAGCAGTCACCCCGGGAGCAATGAGCAGTTCTTC. Its translation is CASSHPGSNEQFF. The chain employs TRBV27 and TRBJ2-1; tentatively, D is TRBD2 (6 bases). Trimming stripped 5 bases from V and 6 bases from J, with 11 bases between. Germline-derived CDR1 and CDR2 are MNHEY and SMNVEV (reference sequence). The CDR3 spans 13 residues.

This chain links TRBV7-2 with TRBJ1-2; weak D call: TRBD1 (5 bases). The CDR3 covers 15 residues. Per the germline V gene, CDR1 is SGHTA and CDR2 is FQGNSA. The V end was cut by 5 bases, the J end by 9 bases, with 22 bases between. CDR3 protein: CASSPVRSRVGSYTF. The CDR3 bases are TGTGCCAGCAGCCCCGTCCGGTCCAGGGTGGGAAGCTACACCTTC.

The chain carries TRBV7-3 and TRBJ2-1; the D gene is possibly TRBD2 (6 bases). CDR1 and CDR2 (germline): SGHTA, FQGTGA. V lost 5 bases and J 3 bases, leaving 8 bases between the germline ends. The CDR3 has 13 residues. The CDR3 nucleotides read TGTGCCAGCAGCACCGGGGGCTACAATGAGCAGTTCTTC. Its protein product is CASSTGGYNEQFF.

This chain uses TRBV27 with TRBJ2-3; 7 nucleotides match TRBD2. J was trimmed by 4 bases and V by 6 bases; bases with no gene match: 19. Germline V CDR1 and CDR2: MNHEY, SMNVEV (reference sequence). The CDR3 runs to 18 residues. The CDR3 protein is CASRGWIPSGLKADTQYF. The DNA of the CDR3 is TGTGCCAGCAGAGGGTGGATACCTAGCGGCCTTAAGGCAGATACGCAGTATTTT.

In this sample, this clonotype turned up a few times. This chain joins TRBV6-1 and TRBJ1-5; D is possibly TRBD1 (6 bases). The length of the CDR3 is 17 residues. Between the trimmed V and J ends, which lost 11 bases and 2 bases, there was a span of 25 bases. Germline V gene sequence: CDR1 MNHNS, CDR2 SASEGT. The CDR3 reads CAEGGRLKIVGNQPQHF. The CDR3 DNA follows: TGTGCCGAGGGGGGTCGGCTAAAAATCGTTGGCAATCAGCCCCAGCATTTT.

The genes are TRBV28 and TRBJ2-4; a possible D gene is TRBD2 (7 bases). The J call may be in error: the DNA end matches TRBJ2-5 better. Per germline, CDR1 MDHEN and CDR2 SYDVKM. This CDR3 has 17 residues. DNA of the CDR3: TGTGCCAGCCAGACGGGGGGCGCGGGAGTTGCCCAGAAGACCCAGTACTTC. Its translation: CASQTGGAGVAQKTQYF.

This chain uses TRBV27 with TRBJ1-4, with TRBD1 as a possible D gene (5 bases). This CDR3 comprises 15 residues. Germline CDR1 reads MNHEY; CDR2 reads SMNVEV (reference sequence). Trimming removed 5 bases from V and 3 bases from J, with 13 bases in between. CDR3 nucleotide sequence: TGTGCCAGCAGTGGGGTTGGGGGGGCTAATGAAAAACTGTTTTTT. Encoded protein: CASSGVGGANEKLFF.

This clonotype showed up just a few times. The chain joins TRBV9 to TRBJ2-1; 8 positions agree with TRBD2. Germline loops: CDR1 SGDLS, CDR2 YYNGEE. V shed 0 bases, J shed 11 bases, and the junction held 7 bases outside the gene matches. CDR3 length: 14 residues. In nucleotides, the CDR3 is TGTGCCAGCAGCGTAGAAAGCGGGGGTAATAAGCAGTTCTTC. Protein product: CASSVESGGNKQFF. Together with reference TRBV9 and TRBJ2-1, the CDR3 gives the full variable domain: DSGVTQTPKHLITATGQRVTLRCSPRSGDLSVYWYQQSLDQGLQFLIQYYNGEERAKGNILERFSAQQFPDLHSELNLSSLELGDSALYFCASSVESGGNKQFFGPGTRLTVL.

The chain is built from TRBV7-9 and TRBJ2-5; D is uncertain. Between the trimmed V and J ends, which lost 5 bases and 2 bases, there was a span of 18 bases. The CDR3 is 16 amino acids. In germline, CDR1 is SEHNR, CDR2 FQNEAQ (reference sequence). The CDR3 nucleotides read TGTGCCAGCAGCCATCATCCCAGGACCATTCAAGAGACCCAGTACTTC. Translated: CASSHHPRTIQETQYF.

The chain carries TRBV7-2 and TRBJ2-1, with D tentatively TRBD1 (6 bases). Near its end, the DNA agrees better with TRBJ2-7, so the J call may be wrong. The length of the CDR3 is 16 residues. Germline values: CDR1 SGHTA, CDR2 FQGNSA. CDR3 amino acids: CASSTQGWLGGNEQYF. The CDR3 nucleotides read TGTGCCAGCAGCACCCAAGGTTGGCTTGGGGGCAATGAGCAGTACTTC.

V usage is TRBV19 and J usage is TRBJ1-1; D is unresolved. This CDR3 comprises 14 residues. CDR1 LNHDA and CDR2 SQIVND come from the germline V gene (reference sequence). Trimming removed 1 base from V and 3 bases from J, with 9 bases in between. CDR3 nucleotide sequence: TGTGCCAGTAGTATAGGAGTGGGATACACTGAAGCTTTCTTT. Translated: CASSIGVGYTEAFF.

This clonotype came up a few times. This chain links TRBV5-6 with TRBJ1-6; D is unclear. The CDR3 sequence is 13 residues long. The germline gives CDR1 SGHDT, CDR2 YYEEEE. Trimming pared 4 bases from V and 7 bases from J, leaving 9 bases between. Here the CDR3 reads CASSNTWNSPLHF. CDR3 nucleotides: TGTGCCAGCAGCAATACATGGAATTCACCCCTCCACTTT.

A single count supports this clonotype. CDR3 region: CASRLAGGPGGYNEQFF. CDR3 in DNA: TGTGCCAGCAGGCTAGCGGGGGGTCCCGGGGGTTACAATGAGCAGTTCTTC. The gene calls are TRBV21-1 and TRBJ2-1; the table's D call of TRBD2 was not tested on the DNA. TRBV21-1 is a pseudogene locus. The CDR3 covers 17 residues.

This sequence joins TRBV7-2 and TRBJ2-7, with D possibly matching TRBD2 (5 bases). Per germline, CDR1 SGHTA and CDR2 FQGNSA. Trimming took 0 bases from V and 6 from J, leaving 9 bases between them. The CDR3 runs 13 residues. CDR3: CASSLAAESEQYF. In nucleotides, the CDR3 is TGTGCCAGCAGCTTAGCAGCGGAGAGCGAGCAGTACTTC.

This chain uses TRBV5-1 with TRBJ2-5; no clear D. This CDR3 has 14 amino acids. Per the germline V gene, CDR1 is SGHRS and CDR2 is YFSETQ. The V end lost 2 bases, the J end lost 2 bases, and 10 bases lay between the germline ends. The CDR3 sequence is CASSFATVQETQYF. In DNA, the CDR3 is TGCGCCAGCAGCTTCGCAACAGTTCAAGAGACCCAGTACTTC.

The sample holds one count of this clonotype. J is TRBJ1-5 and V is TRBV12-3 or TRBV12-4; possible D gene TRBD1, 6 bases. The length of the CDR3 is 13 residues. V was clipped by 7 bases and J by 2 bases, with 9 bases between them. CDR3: CASTSGGNQPQHF. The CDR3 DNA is TGTGCCAGCACCTCAGGGGGCAATCAGCCCCAGCATTTT.

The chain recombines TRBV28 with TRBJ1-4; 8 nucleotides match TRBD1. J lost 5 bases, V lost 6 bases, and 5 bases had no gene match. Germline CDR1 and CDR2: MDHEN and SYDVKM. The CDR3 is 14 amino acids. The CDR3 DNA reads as TGTGCCAGCAGCCCGACAGGGGAAAATGAAAAACTGTTTTTT. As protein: CASSPTGENEKLFF.

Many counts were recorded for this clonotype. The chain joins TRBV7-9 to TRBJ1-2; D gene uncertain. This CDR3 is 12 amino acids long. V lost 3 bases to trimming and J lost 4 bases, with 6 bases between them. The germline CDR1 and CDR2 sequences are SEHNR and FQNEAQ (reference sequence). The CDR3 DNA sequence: TGTGCCAGCAGCTTGACGATCTATGGCTACACCTTC. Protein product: CASSLTIYGYTF.

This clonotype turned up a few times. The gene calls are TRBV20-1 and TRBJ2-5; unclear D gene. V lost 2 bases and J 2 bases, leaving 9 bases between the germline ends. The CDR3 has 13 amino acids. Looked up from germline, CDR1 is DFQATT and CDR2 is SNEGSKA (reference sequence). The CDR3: CSARITRQETQYF. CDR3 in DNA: TGCAGTGCTAGAATCACCAGGCAAGAGACCCAGTACTTC.

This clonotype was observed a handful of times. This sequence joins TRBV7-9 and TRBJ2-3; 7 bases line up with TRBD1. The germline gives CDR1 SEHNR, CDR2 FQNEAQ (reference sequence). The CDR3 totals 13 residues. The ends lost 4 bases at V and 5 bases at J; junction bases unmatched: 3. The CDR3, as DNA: TGTGCCAGCAGCTCGGGACAGCTAGATACGCAGTATTTT. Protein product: CASSSGQLDTQYF.